This is a list of T cell receptor beta chains from one sample in a study of blood T cell repertoires in COVID-19. Some clones are missing from TCRdb's copy, which holds only in-frame ones; the method was immunoSEQ multiplex PCR. Of about 100,000 clones listed, about nine tenths are singletons. Sequencing input: peripheral blood. The receptors stem from a young man with acute or convalescent COVID-19. Both conserved end residues are part of each CDR3. D genes are given only for firm matches. Expanded clones get a size class; other rows say once, few or many, or leave the size out.

j_gene	abundance	d_gene	v_gene	CDR3nt	CDR3aa
TRBJ2-2	NA	NA	TRBV3-1/TRBV3-2	TGTGCCAGCAGCCTTAGTCGTCTCGTGAACACCGGGGAGCTGTTTTTT	CASSLSRLVNTGELFF
TRBJ1-1	NA	TRBD1	TRBV6-5	TGTGCCACCCAGGGGGCGCGAACTGAAGCTTTCTTT	CATQGARTEAFF
TRBJ1-5	NA	NA	TRBV13	TGTGCCAGCAGCTCGCACCGGGAGGGGCTGTTAGAGCCCCAGCATTTT	CASSSHREGLLEPQHF
TRBJ1-5	NA	NA	TRBV4-2	TGTGCCAGCAGCCAAGATCCTGCAGGGAATCAGCCCCAGCATTTT	CASSQDPAGNQPQHF
TRBJ1-6	NA	NA	TRBV25-1	TGTGCCAGCAGTGAATTTAGTGGACTATATTCACCCCTCCACTTT	CASSEFSGLYSPLHF
TRBJ2-7	NA	TRBD2	TRBV6-1	TGTGCCAGCAGTGGAAGGACTAGCGGGGGGTCTGGGTACGAGCAGTACTTC	CASSGRTSGGSGYEQYF
TRBJ2-1	once	NA	TRBV9	TGTGCCAGCAGCAGAAGGGGCAATGAGCAGTTCTTC	CASSRRGNEQFF
TRBJ2-7	NA	TRBD1	TRBV10-3	TGTGCCATCAGTGAACAGGGGGACTACGAGCAGTACTTC	CAISEQGDYEQYF
TRBJ1-3	NA	NA	TRBV5-1	TGCGCCAGCAGCCCGACAGCGATATACTCTGGAAACACCATATATTTT	CASSPTAIYSGNTIYF
TRBJ2-7	NA	NA	TRBV21-1	TGTGCCAGCAGCAAAGATGGTGAGGAGGGGGCGCCGAGGGAGCAGTACTTC	CASSKDGEEGAPREQYF